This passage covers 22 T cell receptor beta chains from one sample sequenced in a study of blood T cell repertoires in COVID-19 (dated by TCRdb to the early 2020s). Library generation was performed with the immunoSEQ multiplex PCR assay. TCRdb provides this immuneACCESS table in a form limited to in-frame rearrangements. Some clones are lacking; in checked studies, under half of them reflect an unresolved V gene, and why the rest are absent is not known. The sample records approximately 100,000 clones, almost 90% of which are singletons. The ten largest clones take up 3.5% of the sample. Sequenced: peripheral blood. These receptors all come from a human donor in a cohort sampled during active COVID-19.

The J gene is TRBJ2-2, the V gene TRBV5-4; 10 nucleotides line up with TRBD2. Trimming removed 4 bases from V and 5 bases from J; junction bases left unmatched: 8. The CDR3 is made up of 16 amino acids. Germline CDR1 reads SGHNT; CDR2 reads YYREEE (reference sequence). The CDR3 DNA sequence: TGTGCCAGCAGCCCCGGACTAGCGGATATTACCGGGGAGCTGTTTTTT. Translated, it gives CASSPGLADITGELFF.

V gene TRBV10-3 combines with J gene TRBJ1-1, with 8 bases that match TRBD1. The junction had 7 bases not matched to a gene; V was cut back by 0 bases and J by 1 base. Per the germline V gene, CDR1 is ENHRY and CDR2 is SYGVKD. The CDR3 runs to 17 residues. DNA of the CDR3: TGTGCCATCAGTGAGTCTGGAACAGGGGGTCCGAACACTGAAGCTTTCTTT. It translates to CAISESGTGGPNTEAFF.

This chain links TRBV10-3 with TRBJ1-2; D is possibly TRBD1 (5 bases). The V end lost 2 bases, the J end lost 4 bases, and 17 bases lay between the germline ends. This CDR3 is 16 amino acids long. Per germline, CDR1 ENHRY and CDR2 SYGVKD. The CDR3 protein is CAISEGAELVAYGYTF. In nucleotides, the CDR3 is TGTGCCATCAGTGAGGGGGCAGAACTCGTCGCCTATGGCTACACCTTC.

The chain's CDR3 is CASSLQRVSTDTQYF. In DNA form, the CDR3 reads TGTGCCAGCAGCCTGCAGCGGGTAAGCACAGATACGCAGTATTTT. The V call is TRBV6-5, the J call TRBJ2-3, with D maybe TRBD2 (6 bases). The CDR3 sequence is 15 residues long. Germline V gives CDR1 MNHEY, CDR2 SVGAGI. V dropped 6 bases and J dropped 0 bases, with 13 bases sitting between them.

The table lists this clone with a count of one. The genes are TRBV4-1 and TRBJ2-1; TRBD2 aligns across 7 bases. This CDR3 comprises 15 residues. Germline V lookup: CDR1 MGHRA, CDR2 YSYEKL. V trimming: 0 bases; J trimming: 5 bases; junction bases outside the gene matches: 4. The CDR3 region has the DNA TGCGCCAGCAGCCAAGATAAGCGGGACCACAATGAGCAGTTCTTC. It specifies CASSQDKRDHNEQFF.

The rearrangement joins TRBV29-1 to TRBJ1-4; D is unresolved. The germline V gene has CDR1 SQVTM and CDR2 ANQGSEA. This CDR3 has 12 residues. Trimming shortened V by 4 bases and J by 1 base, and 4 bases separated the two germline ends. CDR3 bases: TGCAGCGTTGGACAAACTAATGAAAAACTGTTTTTT. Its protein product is CSVGQTNEKLFF.

The CDR3 DNA reads as TGTGCCAGCACCGACCGACAGGCCGGTTCTGCTTTCTTT. Protein: CASTDRQAGSAFF. The chain has TRBV5-8 and TRBJ1-1; D is perhaps TRBD1 (6 bases). The germline CDR1 and CDR2 sequences are SGHTS and YDEGEE. Deletions cut 6 bases from V and 11 bases from J, with 20 bases between. This CDR3 is 13 amino acids long. The complete variable domain, with remaining parts taken from reference TRBV5-8 and TRBJ1-1, reads EAGVTQSPTHLIKTRGQQATLRCSPISGHTSVYWYQQALGLGLQFLLWYDEGEERNRGNFPPRFSGRQFPNYSSELNVNALELEDSALYLCASTDRQAGSAFFGQGTRLTVV.

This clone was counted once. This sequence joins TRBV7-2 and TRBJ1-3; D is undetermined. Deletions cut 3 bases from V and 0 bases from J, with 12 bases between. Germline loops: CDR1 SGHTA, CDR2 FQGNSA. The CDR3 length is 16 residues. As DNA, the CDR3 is TGTGCCAGCAGCTTTACACTGGGGAGCTCTGGAAACACCATATATTTT. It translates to CASSFTLGSSGNTIYF.

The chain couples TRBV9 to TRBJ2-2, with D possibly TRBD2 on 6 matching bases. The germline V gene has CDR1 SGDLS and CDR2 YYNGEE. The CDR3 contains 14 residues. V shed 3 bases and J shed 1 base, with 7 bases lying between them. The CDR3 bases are TGTGCCAGCAGCGGGAGGGAGAACACCGGGGAGCTGTTTTTT. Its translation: CASSGRENTGELFF.

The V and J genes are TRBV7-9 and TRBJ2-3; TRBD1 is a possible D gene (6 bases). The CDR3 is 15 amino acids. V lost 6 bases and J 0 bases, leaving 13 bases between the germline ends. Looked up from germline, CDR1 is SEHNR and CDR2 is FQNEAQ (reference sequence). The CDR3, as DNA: TGTGCCAGCAGTATGACCAGGGGTAGCACAGATACGCAGTATTTT. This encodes CASSMTRGSTDTQYF.

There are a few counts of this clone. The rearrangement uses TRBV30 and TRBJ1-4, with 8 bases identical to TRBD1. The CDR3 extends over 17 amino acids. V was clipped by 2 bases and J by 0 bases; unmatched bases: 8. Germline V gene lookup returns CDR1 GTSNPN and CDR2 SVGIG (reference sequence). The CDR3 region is CAWSQGTGGATNEKLFF. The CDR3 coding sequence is TGTGCCTGGAGTCAGGGGACAGGAGGTGCAACTAATGAAAAACTGTTTTTT.

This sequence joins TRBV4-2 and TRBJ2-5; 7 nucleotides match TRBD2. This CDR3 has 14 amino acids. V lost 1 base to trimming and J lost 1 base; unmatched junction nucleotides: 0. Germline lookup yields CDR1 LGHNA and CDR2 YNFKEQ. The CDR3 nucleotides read TGTGCCAGCAGCCAAGGCGGGGGCCAAGAGACCCAGTACTTC. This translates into CASSQGGGQETQYF.

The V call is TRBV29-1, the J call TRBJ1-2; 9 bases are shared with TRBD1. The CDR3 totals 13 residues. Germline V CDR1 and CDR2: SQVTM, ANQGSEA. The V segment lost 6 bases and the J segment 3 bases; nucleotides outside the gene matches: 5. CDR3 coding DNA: TGCAGCGTAGGGACAGGGCGCGACTATGGCTACACCTTC. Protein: CSVGTGRDYGYTF.

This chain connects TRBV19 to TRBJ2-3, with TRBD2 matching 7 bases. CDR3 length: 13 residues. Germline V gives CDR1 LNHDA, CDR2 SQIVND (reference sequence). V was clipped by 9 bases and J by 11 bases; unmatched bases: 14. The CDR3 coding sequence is TGTGCCAGCTCTAGGGAGGGTATGTTCTGGCAGTATTTT. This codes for CASSREGMFWQYF.

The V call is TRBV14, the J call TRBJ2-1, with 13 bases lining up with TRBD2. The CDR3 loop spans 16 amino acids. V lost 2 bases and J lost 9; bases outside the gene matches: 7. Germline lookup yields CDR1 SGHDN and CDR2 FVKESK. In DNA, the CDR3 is TGTGCCAGCAGCCAAACCGGGACTAGCGGGGTGGCTGAGCAGTTCTTC. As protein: CASSQTGTSGVAEQFF.

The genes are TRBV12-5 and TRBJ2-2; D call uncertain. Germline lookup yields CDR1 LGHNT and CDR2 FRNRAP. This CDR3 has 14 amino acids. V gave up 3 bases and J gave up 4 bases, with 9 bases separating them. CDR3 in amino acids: CASGFVTATGELFF. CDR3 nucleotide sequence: TGTGCTAGTGGTTTTGTTACAGCCACCGGGGAGCTGTTTTTT.

DNA for the CDR3: TGTGCCAGCAGCCAAGGAGCAGGGATAGTCATTCAGTACTTC. As protein: CASSQGAGIVIQYF. The gene calls are TRBV7-9 and TRBJ2-4; a weak D match, TRBD1 (5 bases). The V end was cut by 5 bases, the J end by 9 bases, with 17 bases between. The CDR3 spans 14 residues. Per the germline V gene, CDR1 is SEHNR and CDR2 is FQNEAQ (reference sequence). Filled out from reference TRBV7-9 and TRBJ2-4, the complete variable domain reads DTGVSQNPRHKITKRGQNVTFRCDPISEHNRLYWYRQTLGQGPEFLTYFQNEAQLEKSRLLSDRFSAERPKGSFSTLEIQRTEQGDSAMYLCASSQGAGIVIQYFGAGTRLSVL.

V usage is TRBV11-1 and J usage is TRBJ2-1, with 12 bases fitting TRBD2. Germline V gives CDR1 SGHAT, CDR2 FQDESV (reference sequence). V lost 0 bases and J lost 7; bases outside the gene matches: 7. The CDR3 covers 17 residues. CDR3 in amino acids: CASSLARTSGAGNEQFF. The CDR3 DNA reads TGTGCCAGCAGCTTAGCTAGGACTAGCGGGGCGGGGAATGAGCAGTTCTTC.

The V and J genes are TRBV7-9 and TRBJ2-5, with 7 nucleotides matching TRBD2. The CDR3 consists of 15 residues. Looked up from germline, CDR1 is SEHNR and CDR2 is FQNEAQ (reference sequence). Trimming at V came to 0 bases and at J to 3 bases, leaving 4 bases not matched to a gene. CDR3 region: CASSLAGLAEETQYF. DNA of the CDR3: TGTGCCAGCAGCTTAGCCGGGCTAGCGGAAGAGACCCAGTACTTC.

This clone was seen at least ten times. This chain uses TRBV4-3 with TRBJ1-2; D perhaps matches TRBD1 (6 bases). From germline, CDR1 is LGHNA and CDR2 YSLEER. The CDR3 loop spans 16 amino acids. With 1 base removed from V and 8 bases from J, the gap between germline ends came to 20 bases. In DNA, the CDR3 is TGCGCCAGCAGCCAAGTTGAGAGGACAGTTTTGGAGGGCTACACCTTC. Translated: CASSQVERTVLEGYTF.

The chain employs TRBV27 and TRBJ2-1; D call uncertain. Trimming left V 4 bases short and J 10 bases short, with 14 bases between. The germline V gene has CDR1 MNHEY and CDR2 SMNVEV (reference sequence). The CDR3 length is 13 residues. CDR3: CASSSPTYYEQFF. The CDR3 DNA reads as TGTGCCAGCAGTTCTCCGACCTACTACGAGCAGTTCTTC.

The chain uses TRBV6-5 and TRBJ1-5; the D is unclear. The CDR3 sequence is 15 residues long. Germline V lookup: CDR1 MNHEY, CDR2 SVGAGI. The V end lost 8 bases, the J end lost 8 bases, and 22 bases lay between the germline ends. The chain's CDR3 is CASGSREGVRKPQHF. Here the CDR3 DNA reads TGTGCCAGCGGATCAAGGGAGGGCGTGAGAAAGCCCCAGCATTTT.